The 25 T cell receptor beta chains reported below all come from one sample, sequenced in a study of tumor and adjacent non-tumor tissue in lung cancer (dated by TCRdb to the late 2010s). Bulk unsorted tissue served as the source for RNA extraction, and RNA quality was assessed using a NanoDrop ND-1000 and an Agilent 2100. Receptor libraries were prepared by multiplex PCR. Instrument on record: Illumina HiSeq 2500. TCRbeta libraries were constructed through three rounds of nested PCR with primers (Table S4) according to protocols adapted from ARM-PCR. The public reads were reprocessed in TCRdb via fastp at Q25 and MiXCR, keeping in-frame beta chains. Every distinct CDR3 protein forms one entry, paired with its most common genes and DNA. This sample has approximately 120,000 distinct CDR3 sequences in its table, and 55% to 75% of those were observed once. Roughly 13% of the sample rests with the top ten.

The sample was lung tumor tissue. These receptors originate from a man aged 25 to 45 with non-small cell lung cancer.

Note on this clonotype: This may come from a read error, since a much larger clone is one base off. The CDR3 here is CASSHATDREETQYF. The CDR3, as DNA: TGCGCCAGCAGCCACGCCACGGACAGAGAAGAGACCCAGTACTTC. V gene TRBV4-1 combines with J gene TRBJ2-5; a possible D gene is TRBD1 (6 bases). The ends were cut back, 3 bases at V and 3 bases at J, with 14 bases in the middle. Germline-derived CDR1 and CDR2 are MGHRA and YSYEKL. The CDR3 has 15 amino acids.

This clonotype was observed a handful of times. A much larger clonotype is one base distant, so this may be a read error. The rearrangement links TRBV20-1 to TRBJ2-6, with TRBD1 matching 9 bases. The CDR3 contains 18 residues. Germline V CDR1 and CDR2: DFQATT, SNEGSKA (reference sequence). Trimming cost V 1 base and J 0 bases; bases outside gene matches: 7. The CDR3 is CSARVTGGTDSGANVLTF. As DNA, the CDR3 is TGCAGTGCTAGAGTCACAGGGGGCACAGACTCTGGGGCCAACGTCCTGACTTTC.

A remark on this clonotype: The junction does not match germline at one end; this may be a read error. V is TRBV11-2 and J is TRBJ2-1; D perhaps matches TRBD2 (6 bases). The V gene's germline CDR1 is SGHAT and CDR2 FQNNGV. The CDR3 sequence is 16 residues long. The CDR3 loop is CGSSLHASASYNEPFF. The CDR3 DNA reads TGTGGCAGCAGCTTACATGCTAGCGCGTCCTACAATGAGCCGTTCTTC.

As concerns this clonotype: With a much larger clone just one base away, this may be a read error. This chain joins TRBV20-1 and TRBJ1-5; D is uncertain. Germline V lookup: CDR1 DFQATT, CDR2 SNEGSKA (reference sequence). CDR3 length: 12 amino acids. This CDR3 reads CSTRDLNQPQHF. CDR3 nucleotide sequence: TGCAGTACTAGAGACTTAAATCAGCCCCAGCATTTT.

The chain couples TRBV11-2 to TRBJ2-1, with 8 bases matching TRBD2. The CDR3 totals 15 residues. Germline CDR1 is SGHAT and CDR2 is FQNNGV. The CDR3 DNA is TGTATCAGCAGCTTGTCCAGCGGGAGTGCGAATGAGCAGTTCTTC. This translates into CISSLSSGSANEQFF.

With regard to this clonotype: This sequence may be a read error, since a much larger clone differs from it by one base. The chain combines TRBV6-2 or TRBV6-3 with TRBJ2-5; D not resolved. Germline-derived CDR1 and CDR2 are MNHEY and SVGEGT. The CDR3 spans 14 residues. V was trimmed by 0 bases and J by 4 bases, leaving 9 bases between them. DNA of the CDR3: TGTGCCAGCAGTTACTCGAGCAGCCTAGAGACCCAGTACTTC. Its translation: CASSYSSSLETQYF.

This clonotype came up many times. The chain links TRBV6-5 to TRBJ1-2, with D tentatively TRBD1 (6 bases). V lost 5 bases and J 4 bases, leaving 11 bases between the germline ends. Germline CDR1 and CDR2: MNHEY and SVGAGI. The CDR3 runs 13 residues. The CDR3 protein is CASSPTGTYGYTF. Here the CDR3 DNA reads TGTGCCAGCAGTCCCACAGGGACCTATGGCTACACCTTC.

This clonotype was detected once. Compared with germline, one end of the junction differs, possibly owing to a read error. V and J are TRBV10-2 and TRBJ1-6, with TRBD1 identical over 9 bases. The CDR3 consists of 14 residues. CDR1 is WSHSY and CDR2 is SAAADI in the germline V gene. The CDR3 DNA reads TGCGCCAGCAGACTAGACAGGGGGAATACACCCATCCACTTT. Its translation: CASRLDRGNTPIHF.

Points on this clonotype: The junction departs from the called germline gene at one end, perhaps through a read error. The chain recombines TRBV6-5 with TRBJ2-1, with D unclear. The CDR3 is 14 residues long. CDR1 and CDR2 from the germline V gene are MNHEY and SVGAGI. The CDR3 spells CVVARADTYNERFF. The CDR3 coding sequence is TGTGTTGTGGCCCGGGCCGATACCTACAATGAGCGGTTCTTC.

In the case of this clonotype: Since a much larger clone is just one base distant, this may be a read error. The rearrangement links TRBV6-2 or TRBV6-3 to TRBJ1-1, with D unclear. This CDR3 has 13 residues. CDR1 is MNHEY and CDR2 is SVGEGT in the germline V gene. Here the CDR3 reads CASNYTLDTEAFF. The CDR3 DNA reads as TGTGCCAGCAATTACACCCTGGACACTGAAGCTTTCTTT.

To note about this clonotype: One junction end does not reproduce the germline sequence, and a read error may be involved. This rearrangement joins TRBV6-1 to TRBJ1-1; D is possibly TRBD1 (5 bases). CDR1 is MNHNS, CDR2 SASEGT, per germline. The CDR3 is 14 amino acids. The CDR3 nucleotides are TGTGCCAGCACTGAGGGACGGCTGAACACTGAAGCTCTCTTT. It yields the protein CASTEGRLNTEALF.

The V and J genes are TRBV5-4 and TRBJ2-7, with 7 bases fitting TRBD1. Germline V gene lookup returns CDR1 SGHNT and CDR2 YYREEE (reference sequence). The CDR3 has 14 residues. The V gene end was trimmed by 4 bases and the J gene end by 3 bases; junction bases not matched to a gene: 7. In DNA, the CDR3 is TGTGCCAGCAGCGGGCCGGACAGGCTCTACGAGCAGTACTTC. Its translation: CASSGPDRLYEQYF. The entire variable domain, with the rest obtained from reference TRBV5-4 and TRBJ2-7, is as follows: ETGVTQSPTHLIKTRGQQVTLRCSSQSGHNTVSWYQQALGQGPQFIFQYYREEENGRGNFPPRFSGLQFPNYSSELNVNALELDDSALYLCASSGPDRLYEQYFGPGTRLTVT.

This clonotype appeared once. Here the CDR3 omits its conserved ending phenylalanine or tryptophan, so a read error is the likely source. The V call is TRBV5-4, the J call TRBJ2-5, with 12 bases that match TRBD2. The CDR3 consists of 16 residues. Losses at the gene ends were 0 bases for V and 4 bases for J; bases not matched to a gene: 4. Germline CDR1 is SGHNT and CDR2 is YYREEE (reference sequence). The CDR3 DNA reads as TGTGCCAGCAGCTTGGGGCTAGCGGGGGGGGGAGAGACCCAGTACTGC. Amino acids: CASSLGLAGGGETQYC.

The CDR3 DNA sequence: TGCGCCAGCAGAAGGGACAGGGGAGCTGGGGCCAACGTCCTGACTTTC. Its protein is CASRRDRGAGANVLTF. The V gene is TRBV5-1, the J gene TRBJ2-6, with 10 bases matching TRBD1. J was trimmed by 2 bases and V by 5 bases; bases with no gene match: 4. CDR3 length: 16 amino acids. CDR1 is SGHRS and CDR2 is YFSETQ in the germline V gene.

The V call is TRBV12-3 or TRBV12-4, the J call TRBJ1-4; 9 nucleotides agree with TRBD1. V gave up 6 bases and J gave up 8 bases; unmatched junction bases: 10. The CDR3 sequence is 15 residues long. For the CDR3, the DNA is TGTGCCAGCAGAGCAACCAGGACAGGGGACGAAAAACTGTTTTTT. This sequence encodes CASRATRTGDEKLFF.

A word on this clonotype: Relative to the germline gene, one junction end is altered; a read error may explain this. The V and J genes are TRBV11-1 and TRBJ1-4; TRBD1 might be the D (6 bases). The length of the CDR3 is 15 residues. Germline V gene lookup returns CDR1 SGHAT and CDR2 FQDESV (reference sequence). CDR3 DNA sequence: TGTGCCAGCAACCAAAGACAGGACGCGAATGAAGAACTGTTTTTT. Protein: CASNQRQDANEELFF.

With regard to this clonotype: A much bigger clone sits one base away, suggesting this may be a read error. Lacking the conserved final phenylalanine or tryptophan, this CDR3 likely reflects a read error. V is TRBV6-2 or TRBV6-3 and J is TRBJ1-5, with D unclear. Germline CDR1 reads MNHEY; CDR2 reads SVGEGT. The length of the CDR3 is 19 residues. Trimming left V 0 bases short and J 3 bases short, with 21 bases between. The CDR3 DNA follows: TGTGCCAGCAGTTACTCGAGTCGGCAGAGGGCAGGCGTCAATCAGCCCCAGCATTAT. It yields the protein CASSYSSRQRAGVNQPQHY.

Points on this clonotype: One base away lies a much larger clone, so this may be a sequencing read error. The V gene is TRBV5-4, the J gene TRBJ1-2; D not resolved. The CDR3 is 13 residues long. Germline CDR1 SGHNT, CDR2 YYREEE (reference sequence). Trimming took off 4 bases at V and 8 bases at J, with 15 bases between the two ends. CDR3 sequence (DNA): TGTGCCAGCAGCCAACAGCCATCAATGGGCTACACCTTC. This sequence encodes CASSQQPSMGYTF.

This clonotype was counted at least ten times. This chain connects TRBV20-1 to TRBJ2-1; 8 nucleotides agree with TRBD2. CDR3 length equals 14 residues. V dropped 3 bases and J dropped 8; count of bases not matched to a gene: 9. Germline V gene data show CDR1 as DFQATT and CDR2 as SNEGSKA (reference sequence). CDR3 coding DNA: TGCAGTGCTAGTTCCCCGACTAGCGTCTATGAGCAGTTCTTC. Translation gives CSASSPTSVYEQFF.

The rearrangement joins TRBV5-1 to TRBJ2-2; 11 bases are a match to TRBD2. The CDR3 has 17 residues. CDR1 and CDR2 (germline): SGHRS, YFSETQ. Losses at the gene ends were 5 bases for V and 2 bases for J; bases not matched to a gene: 8. CDR3 nucleotides: TGCGCCAGCAGAGGCACTAGCGGGGGATTAAACACCGGGGAGCTGTTTTTT. Its translation is CASRGTSGGLNTGELFF. The full variable domain, in which reference TRBV5-1 and TRBJ2-2 provide the parts outside the CDR3, is KAGVTQTPRYLIKTRGQQVTLSCSPISGHRSVSWYQQTPGQGLQFLFEYFSETQRNKGNFPGRFSGRQFSNSRSEMNVSTLELGDSALYLCASRGTSGGLNTGELFFGEGSRLTVL.

A remark on this clonotype: This may be a read error: a much more frequent sequence differs by one nucleotide. V gene TRBV20-1 combines with J gene TRBJ2-5, with TRBD2 identical over 9 bases. J was trimmed by 5 bases and V by 2 bases; bases with no gene match: 9. The CDR3 is 15 amino acids. Germline V CDR1 and CDR2: DFQATT, SNEGSKA (reference sequence). The CDR3 bases are TGCAGTGCTAGAAAGCGGGAGGATAGCTGGGAGACCCAGTACTTC. Translation gives CSARKREDSWETQYF.

This clonotype was seen ten or more times. V and J are TRBV29-1 and TRBJ1-2; the D is unclear. V lost 0 bases and J lost 8, with 10 bases in between. The CDR3 length is 12 residues. CDR1 SQVTM and CDR2 ANQGSEA come from the germline V gene. The CDR3 DNA reads TGCAGCGTTGAAGATGGGCGGCGGGGCTACACCTTC. Its protein product is CSVEDGRRGYTF.

There are many counts of this clonotype. The rearrangement links TRBV6-1 to TRBJ2-7; 9 bases agree with TRBD1. Trimming took 6 bases from V and 1 from J; bases not matched to a gene: 7. The CDR3 runs to 15 residues. Germline CDR1 is MNHNS and CDR2 is SASEGT. The CDR3 spells CASSASGTGSYEQYF. Here the CDR3 DNA reads TGTGCCAGCAGCGCCTCCGGGACAGGGTCCTACGAGCAGTACTTC.

This clonotype was picked up a small number of times. As the CDR3 is not closed by the conserved phenylalanine or tryptophan, this likely results from a read error. The chain couples TRBV4-3 to TRBJ2-5, with 8 bases identical to TRBD2. After removal of 0 bases from V and 4 bases from J, the junction contained 7 bases not matched to a gene. This CDR3 has 16 residues. The germline CDR1 and CDR2 sequences are LGHNA and YSLEER. CDR3 amino acids: CASSQDSSGHRETQYL. CDR3 bases: TGCGCCAGCAGCCAAGATTCTAGCGGGCATAGAGAGACCCAGTACTTA.

In regard to this clonotype: This may be a read error: a much more frequent sequence differs by one nucleotide. The chain combines TRBV6-2 or TRBV6-3 with TRBJ2-5; D is ambiguous. The germline V gene encodes CDR1 MNHEY and CDR2 SVGEGT. CDR3 size: 13 residues. Trimming took off 2 bases at V and 4 bases at J, with 8 bases between the two ends. In nucleotides, the CDR3 is TGTGCCAGCAGTTACACTGGCAGAGAGACCCAGTACTTC. Translating gives CASSYTGRETQYF.